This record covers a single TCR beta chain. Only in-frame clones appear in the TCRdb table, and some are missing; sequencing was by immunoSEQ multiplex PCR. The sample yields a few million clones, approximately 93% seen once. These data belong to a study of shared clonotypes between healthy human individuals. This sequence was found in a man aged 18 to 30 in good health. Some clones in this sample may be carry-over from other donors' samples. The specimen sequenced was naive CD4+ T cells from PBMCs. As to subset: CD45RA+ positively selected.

In DNA form, the CDR3 reads TGTGCCAGCAGCTTGGGGGCCAGCAATCAGCCCCAGCATTTT. Residues: CASSLGASNQPQHF. The chain is built from TRBV5-6 and TRBJ1-5; D gene unclear. This CDR3 is built from 14 residues. CDR1 is SGHDT and CDR2 is YYEEEE in the germline V gene. Deletions cut 0 bases from V and 1 base from J, with 5 bases between.